The entry that follows covers one T cell receptor (beta chain) sequence. These data are taken from a study of blood T cell repertoires in COVID-19. Whole-study context: Researchers got acute and convalescent COVID-19 samples from the United States, Italy and Spain. Nucleic acid was either cDNA or gDNA, and it came from T cells, B-cell-depleted T cells, or PBMCs.

Sequenced by immunoSEQ multiplex PCR; TCRdb stores in-frame clones only, minus some. The sample lists 150,000 or so clones; approximately 74% were seen once. J lost 3 bases, V lost 2 bases, and 1 base had no gene match. Germline values: CDR1 GTSNPN, CDR2 SVGIG (reference sequence). There are 13 residues in the CDR3. The receptor's source is a woman in her 70s with acute or convalescent COVID-19. Sample: peripheral blood. This chain joins TRBV30 and TRBJ1-3; 7 bases match TRBD1. In DNA form, the CDR3 reads TGTGCCTGGAGTACAGGGGATGGAAACACCATATATTTT. Its translation is CAWSTGDGNTIYF. Full variable domain (outside the CDR3, taken from reference TRBV30 and TRBJ1-3): SQTIHQWPATLVQPVGSPLSLECTVEGTSNPNLYWYRQAAGRGLQLLFYSVGIGQISSEVPQNLSASRPQDRQFILSSKKLLLSDSGFYLCAWSTGDGNTIYFGEGSWLTVV.